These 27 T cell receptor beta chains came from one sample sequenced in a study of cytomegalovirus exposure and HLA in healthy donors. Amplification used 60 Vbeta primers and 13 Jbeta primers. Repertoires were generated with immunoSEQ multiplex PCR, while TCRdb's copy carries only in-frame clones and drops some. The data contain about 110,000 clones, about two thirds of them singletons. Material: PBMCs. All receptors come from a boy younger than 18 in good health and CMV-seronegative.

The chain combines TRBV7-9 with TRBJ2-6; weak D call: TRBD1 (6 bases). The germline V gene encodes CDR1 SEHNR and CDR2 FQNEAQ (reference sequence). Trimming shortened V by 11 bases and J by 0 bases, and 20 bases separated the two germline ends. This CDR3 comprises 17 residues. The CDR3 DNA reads TGTGCCTTGACGGGGACAAGGTCAAACTCTGGGGCCAACGTCCTGACTTTC. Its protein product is CALTGTRSNSGANVLTF.

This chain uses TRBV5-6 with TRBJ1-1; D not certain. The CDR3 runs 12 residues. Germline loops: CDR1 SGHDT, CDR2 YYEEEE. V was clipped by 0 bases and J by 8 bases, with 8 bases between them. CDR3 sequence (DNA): TGTGCCAGCAGCTTGGTATCGGGGGAAGCTTTCTTT. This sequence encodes CASSLVSGEAFF.

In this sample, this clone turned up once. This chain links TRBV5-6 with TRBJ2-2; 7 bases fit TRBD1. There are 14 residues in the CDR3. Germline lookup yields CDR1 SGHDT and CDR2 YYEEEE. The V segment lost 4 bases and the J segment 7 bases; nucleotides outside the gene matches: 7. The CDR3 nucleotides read TGTGCCAGCAGCGCCCGGGACAGAGACGGGGAGCTGTTTTTT. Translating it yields CASSARDRDGELFF.

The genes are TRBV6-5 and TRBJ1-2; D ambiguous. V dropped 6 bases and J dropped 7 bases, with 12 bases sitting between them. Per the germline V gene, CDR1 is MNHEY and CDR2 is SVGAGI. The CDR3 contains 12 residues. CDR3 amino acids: CASSEAGIGYTF. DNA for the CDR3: TGTGCCAGCAGCGAAGCGGGCATTGGCTACACCTTC.

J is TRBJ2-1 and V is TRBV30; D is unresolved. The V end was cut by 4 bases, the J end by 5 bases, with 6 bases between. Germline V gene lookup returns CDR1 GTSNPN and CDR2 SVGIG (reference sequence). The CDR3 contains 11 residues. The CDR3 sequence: CAWNKNNEQFF. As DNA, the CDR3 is TGTGCCTGGAACAAGAACAATGAGCAGTTCTTC. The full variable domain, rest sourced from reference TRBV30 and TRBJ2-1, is SQTIHQWPATLVQPVGSPLSLECTVEGTSNPNLYWYRQAAGRGLQLLFYSVGIGQISSEVPQNLSASRPQDRQFILSSKKLLLSDSGFYLCAWNKNNEQFFGPGTRLTVL.

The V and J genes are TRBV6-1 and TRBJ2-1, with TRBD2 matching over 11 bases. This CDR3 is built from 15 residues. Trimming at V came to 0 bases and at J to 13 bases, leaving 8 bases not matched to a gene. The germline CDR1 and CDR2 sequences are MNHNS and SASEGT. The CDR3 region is CASSEASAGLAEQFF. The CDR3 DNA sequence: TGTGCCAGCAGTGAAGCTTCTGCGGGACTAGCGGAACAGTTCTTC.

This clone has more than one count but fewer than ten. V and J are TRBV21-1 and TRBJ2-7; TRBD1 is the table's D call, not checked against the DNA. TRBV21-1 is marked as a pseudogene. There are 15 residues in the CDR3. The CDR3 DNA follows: TGTGCCAGCAGCCTGGGGCGACTCCCCTTCTACGAGCAGTACTTC. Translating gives CASSLGRLPFYEQYF.

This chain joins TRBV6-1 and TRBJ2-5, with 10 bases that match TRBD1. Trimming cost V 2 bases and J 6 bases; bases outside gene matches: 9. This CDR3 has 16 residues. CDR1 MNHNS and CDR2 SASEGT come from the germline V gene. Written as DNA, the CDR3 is TGTGCCAGCAGTGAAACCGGGACAGGGGTTCGGAAGACCCAGTACTTC. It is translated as CASSETGTGVRKTQYF.

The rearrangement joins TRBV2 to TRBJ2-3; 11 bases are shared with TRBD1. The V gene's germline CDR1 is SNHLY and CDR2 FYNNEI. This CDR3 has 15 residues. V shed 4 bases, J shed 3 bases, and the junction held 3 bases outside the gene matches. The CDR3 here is CASSGDRGATDTQYF. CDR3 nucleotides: TGTGCCAGCAGTGGGGACAGGGGGGCAACAGATACGCAGTATTTT.

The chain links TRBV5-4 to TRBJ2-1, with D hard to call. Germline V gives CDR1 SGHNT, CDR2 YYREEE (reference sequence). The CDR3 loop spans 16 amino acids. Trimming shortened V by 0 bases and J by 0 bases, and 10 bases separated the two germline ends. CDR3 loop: CASSLGGGSSYNEQFF. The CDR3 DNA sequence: TGTGCCAGCAGCTTGGGTGGCGGAAGCTCCTACAATGAGCAGTTCTTC. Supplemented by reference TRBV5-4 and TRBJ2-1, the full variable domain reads ETGVTQSPTHLIKTRGQQVTLRCSSQSGHNTVSWYQQALGQGPQFIFQYYREEENGRGNFPPRFSGLQFPNYSSELNVNALELDDSALYLCASSLGGGSSYNEQFFGPGTRLTVL.

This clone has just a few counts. In DNA form, the CDR3 reads TGTGCCAGCAGATCAGGACAGGGCCCCCCTGGCTACACCTTC. Translated, it gives CASRSGQGPPGYTF. This chain uses TRBV28 with TRBJ1-2, with 8 bases matching TRBD1. CDR3 length: 14 residues. Trimming took 6 bases from V and 7 from J; bases not matched to a gene: 10. Germline values: CDR1 MDHEN, CDR2 SYDVKM.

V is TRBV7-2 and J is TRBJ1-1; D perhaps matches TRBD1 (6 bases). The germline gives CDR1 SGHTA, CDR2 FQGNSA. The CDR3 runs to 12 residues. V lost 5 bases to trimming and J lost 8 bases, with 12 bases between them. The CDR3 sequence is CASSPKGVEAFF. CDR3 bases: TGTGCCAGCAGCCCCAAGGGGGTGGAAGCTTTCTTT.

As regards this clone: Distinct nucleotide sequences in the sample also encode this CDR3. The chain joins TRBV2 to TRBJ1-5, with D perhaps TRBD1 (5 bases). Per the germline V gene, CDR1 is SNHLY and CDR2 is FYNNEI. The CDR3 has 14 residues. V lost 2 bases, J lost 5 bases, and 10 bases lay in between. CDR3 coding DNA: TGTGCCAGCAGTGAACAGGGCCGGGATCAGCCCCAGCATTTT. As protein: CASSEQGRDQPQHF. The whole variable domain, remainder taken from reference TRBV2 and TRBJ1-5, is EPEVTQTPSHQVTQMGQEVILRCVPISNHLYFYWYRQILGQKVEFLVSFYNNEISEKSEIFDDQFSVERPDGSNFTLKIRSTKLEDSAMYFCASSEQGRDQPQHFGDGTRLSIL.

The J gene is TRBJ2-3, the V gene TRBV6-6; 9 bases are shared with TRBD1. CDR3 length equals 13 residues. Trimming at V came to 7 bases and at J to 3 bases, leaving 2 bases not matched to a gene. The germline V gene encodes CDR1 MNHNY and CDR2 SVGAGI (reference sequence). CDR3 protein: CASNRGRTDTQYF. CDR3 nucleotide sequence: TGTGCCAGCAACAGGGGGCGGACAGATACGCAGTATTTT.

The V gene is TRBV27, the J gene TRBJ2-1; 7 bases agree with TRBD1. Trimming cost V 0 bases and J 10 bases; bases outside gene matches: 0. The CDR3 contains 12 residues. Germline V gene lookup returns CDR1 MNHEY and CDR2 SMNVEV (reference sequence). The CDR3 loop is CASSLSGGEQFF. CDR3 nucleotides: TGTGCCAGCAGTTTATCAGGGGGCGAGCAGTTCTTC.

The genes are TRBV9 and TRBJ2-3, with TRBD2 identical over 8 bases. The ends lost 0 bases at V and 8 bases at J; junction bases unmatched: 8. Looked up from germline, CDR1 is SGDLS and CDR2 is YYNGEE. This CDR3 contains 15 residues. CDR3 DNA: TGTGCCAGCAGCGTAGTCACCGGGGGGGCCGGTACGCAGTATTTT. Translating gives CASSVVTGGAGTQYF.

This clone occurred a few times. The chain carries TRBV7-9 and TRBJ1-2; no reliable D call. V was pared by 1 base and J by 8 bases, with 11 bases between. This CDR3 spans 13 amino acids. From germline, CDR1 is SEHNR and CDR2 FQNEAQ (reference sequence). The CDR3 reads CASSLGQIYGYTF. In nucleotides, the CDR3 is TGTGCCAGCAGCTTAGGGCAGATTTACGGCTACACCTTC. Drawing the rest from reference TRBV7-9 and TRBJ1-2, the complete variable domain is DTGVSQNPRHKITKRGQNVTFRCDPISEHNRLYWYRQTLGQGPEFLTYFQNEAQLEKSRLLSDRFSAERPKGSFSTLEIQRTEQGDSAMYLCASSLGQIYGYTFGSGTRLTVV.

Here the CDR3 DNA reads TGTGCCAGCAGTTTTAACACAGATACGCAGTATTTT. The encoded protein is CASSFNTDTQYF. The chain couples TRBV27 to TRBJ2-3; D remains ambiguous. Trimming removed 3 bases at V and 2 bases at J, with 3 bases between. The V gene's germline CDR1 is MNHEY and CDR2 SMNVEV (reference sequence). The CDR3 contains 12 residues.

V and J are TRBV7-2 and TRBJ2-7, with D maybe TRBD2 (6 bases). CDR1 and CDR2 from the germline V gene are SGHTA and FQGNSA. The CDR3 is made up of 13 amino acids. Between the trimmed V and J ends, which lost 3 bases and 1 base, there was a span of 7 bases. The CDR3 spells CASSLAGSYEQYF. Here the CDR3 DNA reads TGTGCCAGCAGCTTGGCGGGGTCCTACGAGCAGTACTTC.

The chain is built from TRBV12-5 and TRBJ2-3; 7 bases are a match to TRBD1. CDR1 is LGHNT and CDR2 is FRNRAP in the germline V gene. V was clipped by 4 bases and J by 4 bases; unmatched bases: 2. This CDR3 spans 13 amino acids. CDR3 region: CASGSQGADTQYF. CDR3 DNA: TGTGCTAGTGGTTCGCAGGGGGCAGATACGCAGTATTTT.

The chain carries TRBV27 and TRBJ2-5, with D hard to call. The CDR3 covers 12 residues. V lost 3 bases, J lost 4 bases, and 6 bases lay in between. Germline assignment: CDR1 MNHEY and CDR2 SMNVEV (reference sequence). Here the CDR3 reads CASSFPGETQYF. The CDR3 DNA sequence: TGTGCCAGCAGTTTCCCCGGAGAGACCCAGTACTTC.

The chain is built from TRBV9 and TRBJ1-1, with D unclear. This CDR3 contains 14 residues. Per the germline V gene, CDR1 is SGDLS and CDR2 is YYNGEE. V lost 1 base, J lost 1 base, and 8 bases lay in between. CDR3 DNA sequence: TGTGCCAGCAGCGTAACAAGTAAGAACACTGAAGCTTTCTTT. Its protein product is CASSVTSKNTEAFF.

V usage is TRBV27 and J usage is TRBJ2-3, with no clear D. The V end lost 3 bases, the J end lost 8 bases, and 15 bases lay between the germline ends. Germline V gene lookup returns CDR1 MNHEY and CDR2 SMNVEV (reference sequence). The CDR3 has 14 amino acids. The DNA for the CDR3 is TGTGCCAGCAGTTTCCTGACCGAATGGAGTACGCAGTATTTT. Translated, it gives CASSFLTEWSTQYF.

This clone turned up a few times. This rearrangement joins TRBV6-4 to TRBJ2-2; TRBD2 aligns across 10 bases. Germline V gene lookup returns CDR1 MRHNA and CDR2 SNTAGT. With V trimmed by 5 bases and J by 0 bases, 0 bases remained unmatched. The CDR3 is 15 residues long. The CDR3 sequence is CASSLAGANTGELFF. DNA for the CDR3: TGTGCCAGCAGTCTAGCGGGGGCGAACACCGGGGAGCTGTTTTTT.

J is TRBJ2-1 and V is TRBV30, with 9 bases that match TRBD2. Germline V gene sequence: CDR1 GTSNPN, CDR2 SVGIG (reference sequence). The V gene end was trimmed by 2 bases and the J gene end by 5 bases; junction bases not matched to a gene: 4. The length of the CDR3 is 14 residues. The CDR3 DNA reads TGTGCCTGGAGTAGCGGGGGGCCCCACAATGAGCAGTTCTTC. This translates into CAWSSGGPHNEQFF.

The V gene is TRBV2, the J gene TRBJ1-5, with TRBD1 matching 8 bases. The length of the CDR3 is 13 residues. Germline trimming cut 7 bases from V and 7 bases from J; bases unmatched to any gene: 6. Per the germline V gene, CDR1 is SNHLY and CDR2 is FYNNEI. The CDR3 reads CASKDRDWQPQHF. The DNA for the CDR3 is TGTGCCAGCAAGGACAGGGACTGGCAGCCCCAGCATTTT. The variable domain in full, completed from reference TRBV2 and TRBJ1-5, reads EPEVTQTPSHQVTQMGQEVILRCVPISNHLYFYWYRQILGQKVEFLVSFYNNEISEKSEIFDDQFSVERPDGSNFTLKIRSTKLEDSAMYFCASKDRDWQPQHFGDGTRLSIL.

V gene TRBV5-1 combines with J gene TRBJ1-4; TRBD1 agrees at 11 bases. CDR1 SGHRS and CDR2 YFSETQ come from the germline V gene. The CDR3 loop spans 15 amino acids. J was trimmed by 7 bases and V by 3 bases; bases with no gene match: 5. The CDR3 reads CASSSSGTGGEKLFF. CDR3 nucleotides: TGCGCCAGCAGCTCATCCGGGACAGGGGGTGAAAAACTGTTTTTT. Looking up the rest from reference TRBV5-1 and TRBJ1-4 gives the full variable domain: KAGVTQTPRYLIKTRGQQVTLSCSPISGHRSVSWYQQTPGQGLQFLFEYFSETQRNKGNFPGRFSGRQFSNSRSEMNVSTLELGDSALYLCASSSSGTGGEKLFFGSGTQLSVL.